This T cell receptor (beta chain) is from a study of T-cell memory formation after mild COVID-19. Across the study: Largely donor-specific sequence clusters came from a couple of donors.

With 6 bases clipped from V and 2 bases from J, the junction kept 4 bases outside the gene matches. Germline loops: CDR1 SQVTM, CDR2 ANQGSEA. This CDR3 comprises 13 residues. General study findings and limits: Clones shrinking from day 15 to 85 showed even CD4/CD8 mixes; later expanders tilted CD4+. Shrinking CD4+ clones resided mostly in CM and EM, and CD8+ ones in EMRA. Memory cells collected pre-infection included some clones that later responded, suggesting cross-reactive memory joined.

TCRdb recomputed calls from the 5' RACE reads with MiXCR, one row per CDR3 protein. The sample records 350,000 or so distinct CDR3 sequences, around 21% being singletons. Regarding this clonotype: Its antigen is unknown.

This TCR was sampled from an adult woman who had mild COVID-19 (a few samples of this study predate the infection). Cell type and time point are not known. Sequences were obtained from PBMCs or a T cell subset sorted from them (not recorded which). The chain uses TRBV29-1 and TRBJ2-1; TRBD1 aligns across 7 bases. The CDR3: CSVAGGAYNEQFF. The CDR3 DNA sequence: TGCAGCGTGGCAGGGGGAGCCTACAATGAGCAGTTCTTC.